Below are 14 T cell receptor beta chains sequenced from a single sample in a study of T-cell reconstitution after alpha-beta-depleted transplantation in children. Unique molecular identifiers were incorporated during preparation of the TCRbeta library. In TCRdb, the PCR reads were re-called with MiXCR into one record per CDR3 protein. The data contain 300,000 to 400,000 distinct CDR3 sequences, about 17% of them singletons. The sequencing used PBMCs, mostly from graft donor cells, collected 360 days after TCRalphabeta/CD19-depleted stem cell transplant. These receptors were collected from a male patient between 2 and 15 years old who had a stem cell transplant for acute lymphoblastic leukemia, so the T cells may come from the graft donor.

The gene calls are TRBV7-2 and TRBJ2-7, with TRBD2 as a possible D gene (7 bases). Trimming pared 3 bases from V and 4 bases from J, leaving 16 bases between. Per the germline V gene, CDR1 is SGHTA and CDR2 is FQGNSA. CDR3 length: 15 amino acids. The CDR3 DNA sequence: TGTGCCAGCAGCTTGGGAGGGGGGGTGGTTTACGAGCAGTACTTC. The encoded protein is CASSLGGGVVYEQYF. The full variable domain, rest sourced from reference TRBV7-2 and TRBJ2-7, is GAGVSQSPSNKVTEKGKDVELRCDPISGHTALYWYRQSLGQGLEFLIYFQGNSAPDKSGLPSDRFSAERTGGSVSTLTIQRTQQEDSAVYLCASSLGGGVVYEQYFGPGTRLTVT.

This clonotype was found a few times. The chain employs TRBV20-1 and TRBJ2-7; TRBD2 matches 9 bases. The CDR3 is made up of 13 amino acids. Germline V gene data show CDR1 as DFQATT and CDR2 as SNEGSKA (reference sequence). The trim removed 6 bases at V and 5 bases at J, leaving 8 bases unmatched. The CDR3 DNA is TGCAGTGCCCCCTTAGCGGGAGTCCACGAGCAGTACTTC. Its protein is CSAPLAGVHEQYF.

The chain employs TRBV7-9 and TRBJ2-7, with D hard to call. CDR1 SEHNR and CDR2 FQNEAQ come from the germline V gene (reference sequence). V was shortened by 0 bases and J by 10 bases, with 10 bases between the two germline ends. This CDR3 has 12 residues. The CDR3 region is CASSLAVSVQYF. The CDR3 nucleotides are TGTGCCAGCAGCTTAGCCGTTTCAGTTCAGTACTTC.

This clonotype appeared a few times. CDR3 DNA: TGTGCCAGCTCCTCCTTACAGGGAACCGAGCAGTACTTC. As protein: CASSSLQGTEQYF. The V gene is TRBV12-3 or TRBV12-4, the J gene TRBJ2-7; D perhaps matches TRBD1 (6 bases). The CDR3 extends over 13 amino acids. The V gene lost 8 bases and the J gene lost 6 bases, with 17 bases spanning the gap.

The sample holds a few counts of this clonotype. Mismatch with germline at one junction end may stem from a read error. The chain recombines TRBV12-5 with TRBJ2-7; D call uncertain. The CDR3 has 11 residues. Germline-derived CDR1 and CDR2 are LGHNT and FRNRAP. The CDR3 sequence is CASGGPGPSDF. CDR3 bases: TGTGCTAGTGGTGGTCCCGGGCCCTCTGATTTC.

This clonotype was seen at least ten times. This CDR3 is CSATSLDTQYF. The CDR3 nucleotides are TGCAGTGCTACTAGTCTAGATACGCAGTATTTT. The rearrangement links TRBV20-1 to TRBJ2-3; D is unresolved. Trimming removed 4 bases from V and 5 bases from J, with 7 bases in between. This CDR3 contains 11 residues. From germline, CDR1 is DFQATT and CDR2 SNEGSKA (reference sequence).

This clonotype was counted only a few times. The chain has TRBV4-2 and TRBJ1-4; no reliable D call. The germline V gene has CDR1 LGHNA and CDR2 YNFKEQ. This CDR3 contains 16 residues. Trimming removed 0 bases at V and 6 bases at J, with 14 bases between. The CDR3 coding sequence is TGTGCCAGCAGCCAAGAGCCCTCTGCGGGCTATGAAAAACTGTTTTTT. Its translation is CASSQEPSAGYEKLFF.

This clonotype was detected many times. V usage is TRBV7-9 and J usage is TRBJ2-2; D remains unclear. The CDR3 runs to 12 residues. Germline loops: CDR1 SEHNR, CDR2 FQNEAQ (reference sequence). Trimming stripped 5 bases from V and 8 bases from J, with 9 bases between. The CDR3 protein is CASSLSYGELFF. In nucleotides, the CDR3 is TGTGCCAGCAGCCTGTCGTATGGGGAGCTGTTTTTT.

This clonotype occurred a few times. The V gene is TRBV30, the J gene TRBJ1-1; D remains unclear. CDR3 length: 11 amino acids. V lost 8 bases to trimming and J lost 4 bases, with 11 bases between them. Looked up from germline, CDR1 is GTSNPN and CDR2 is SVGIG (reference sequence). CDR3 loop: CASWRATEAFF. CDR3 coding DNA: TGTGCCAGCTGGAGAGCCACTGAAGCTTTCTTT.

This clonotype was seen repeatedly, ten times or more. The V and J genes are TRBV29-1 and TRBJ2-2; the D call may be TRBD1 or TRBD2 (5 bases each). In germline, CDR1 is SQVTM, CDR2 ANQGSEA. The V gene lost 6 bases and the J gene lost 0 bases, with 11 bases spanning the gap. CDR3 size: 14 residues. The CDR3, as DNA: TGCAGCGTGGGGACGGTAGCGAACACCGGGGAGCTGTTTTTT. This sequence encodes CSVGTVANTGELFF.

This clonotype was seen only a few times. V usage is TRBV7-8 and J usage is TRBJ2-7; D might be TRBD1 (6 bases). The CDR3 sequence is 18 residues long. Trimming removed 5 bases from V and 3 bases from J, with 26 bases in between. Germline V gene lookup returns CDR1 SGHVS and CDR2 FQNEAQ. CDR3 nucleotides: TGTGCCAGCAGCCCTCAGGACAGCCGCCTAGTAGTAATCTACGAGCAGTACTTC. This translates into CASSPQDSRLVVIYEQYF.

The chain has TRBV3-1 and TRBJ2-7; D not certain. Trimming stripped 6 bases from V and 0 bases from J, with 15 bases between. The CDR3 covers 15 residues. CDR1 and CDR2 from the germline V gene are LGHDT and YNNKEL (reference sequence). The CDR3 nucleotides are TGTGCCAGCAGACCGAGGACCTTGCCCTCCTACGAGCAGTACTTC. Translating gives CASRPRTLPSYEQYF.

This clonotype occurred many times. V is TRBV12-3 or TRBV12-4 and J is TRBJ2-7, with 12 nucleotides matching TRBD2. CDR3 length: 16 residues. Unmatched junction bases numbered 12, after V lost 6 bases and J lost 6 bases. CDR3 loop: CASRPNLLAGGVEQYF. DNA for the CDR3: TGTGCCAGCAGACCTAATCTACTAGCGGGAGGTGTCGAGCAGTACTTC.

In this sample, this clonotype turned up many times. The rearrangement uses TRBV12-3 or TRBV12-4 and TRBJ2-7, with 9 bases matching TRBD1. The V segment lost 7 bases and the J segment 0 bases; nucleotides outside the gene matches: 13. CDR3 length: 17 amino acids. The CDR3 spells CASNNTNRGRCSYEQYF. For the CDR3, the DNA is TGTGCCAGCAACAACACCAACAGGGGGCGATGCTCCTACGAGCAGTACTTC.